Given below is one T cell receptor beta chain in context. Its antigen is currently unknown. Germline V gene sequence: CDR1 LGHNA, CDR2 YSLEER. The V end was cut by 0 bases, the J end by 8 bases, with 14 bases between. CDR3 length: 16 amino acids. The data were obtained in a study of graft-versus-host responses after intestinal transplantation. Study-level background: All of the recipients had induction that used anti-thymocyte globulin, then tacrolimus and steroids for roughly three years. Overall study findings and caveats: Allografts from individuals with graft-donor T cell macrochimerism displayed high graft-versus-host to host-versus-graft clonal ratios.

Assay: immunoSEQ multiplex PCR; the TCRdb copy retains only in-frame clones and omits some. The sample has around 69,000 clones; around 90% are singletons. This clonotype was obtained from a human donor who was the organ donor for an intestinal transplant. The chain has TRBV4-3 and TRBJ1-6; TRBD1 might be the D (5 bases). This sample comprised unstimulated CD8+ T cells sorted from spleen or lymph node cells, obtained before transplant. The CDR3 DNA reads TGCGCCAGCAGCCAAGATGTCTGGAAGGGGCATTCACCCCTCCACTTT. Translating gives CASSQDVWKGHSPLHF.